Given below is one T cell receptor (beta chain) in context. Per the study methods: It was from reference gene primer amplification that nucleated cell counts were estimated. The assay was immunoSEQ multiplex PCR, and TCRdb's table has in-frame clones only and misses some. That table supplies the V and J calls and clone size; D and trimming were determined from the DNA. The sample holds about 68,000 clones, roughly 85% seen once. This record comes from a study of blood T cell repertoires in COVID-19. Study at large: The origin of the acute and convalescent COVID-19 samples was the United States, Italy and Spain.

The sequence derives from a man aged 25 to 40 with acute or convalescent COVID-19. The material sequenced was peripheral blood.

CDR3 nucleotide sequence: TGTGCCAGCACCTCGACAGCGGGGCAGCCCCAGCATTTT. Residues: CASTSTAGQPQHF. J is TRBJ1-5 and V is TRBV28, with D maybe TRBD1 (5 bases). The germline V gene has CDR1 MDHEN and CDR2 SYDVKM. Deletions cut 7 bases from V and 7 bases from J, with 14 bases between. The CDR3 has 13 residues.